This T cell receptor (beta chain) originates from a study of shared clonotypes between healthy human individuals. Study-wide points: Among donors, sharing of clonotypes was expected to be affected by sequencing depth. Non-shared clonotypes were found to have lower generation probabilities than the clonotypes that were shared by all four of the sorted-subset donors.

With regard to this clone: Its antigen is still unknown.

Original data processing: Filtering differed for immunoSEQ, which gave only junction sequences without quality scores. The method was immunoSEQ multiplex PCR; TCRdb's version includes in-frame clones alone and lacks a portion of them. The DNA was the basis for D and trimming; V, J and clone size are from that table. The sample lists over 95,000 clones, around 68% seen once, with 24% in the top ten. Recent vaccinations or acute infections were absent in the healthy HIV-negative adult donors. Sequenced material: memory CD8+ T cells sorted from blood. Subset indicated: CD45RO+ cells pooled with CCR7-negative TemRA cells. The sequence was obtained from a young woman in good health.

The CDR3, as DNA: TGTGCCAGCAGCCCTCCGGGAGGTGCAAACACCGGGGAGCTGTTTTTT. As protein: CASSPPGGANTGELFF. The chain is built from TRBV11-2 and TRBJ2-2; 7 nucleotides match TRBD2. Germline V gene sequence: CDR1 SGHAT, CDR2 FQNNGV. J was trimmed by 2 bases and V by 5 bases; bases with no gene match: 8. The CDR3 extends over 16 amino acids.